The 21 T cell receptor beta chains listed next were all sequenced from one sample in a study of blood T cell repertoires in COVID-19 (dated by TCRdb to the early 2020s). Libraries were built with the immunoSEQ multiplex PCR assay. Not all clones reach the TCRdb copy of this immuneACCESS table, which keeps in-frame sequences only. Checked studies attribute under half of the gap to unresolved V genes and leave the rest unexplained. This sample holds roughly 140,000 clones; about 83% were observed only once. 4.3% of the sample is held by the ten biggest clonotypes. The sample comprised peripheral blood. The receptors were sampled from a woman in her 40s with acute or convalescent COVID-19.

As DNA, the CDR3 is TGTGCCAGCAGGGGGGGACTAGCGGGACCCCAAGAGACCCAGTACTTC. Its translation is CASRGGLAGPQETQYF. This sequence joins TRBV28 and TRBJ2-5; 13 nucleotides agree with TRBD2. CDR1 is MDHEN, CDR2 SYDVKM, per germline. CDR3 length equals 16 residues. Trimming at V came to 6 bases and at J to 1 base, leaving 5 bases not matched to a gene.

The V and J genes are TRBV7-2 and TRBJ1-5; 8 bases map to TRBD1. CDR3 size: 17 residues. V gave up 4 bases and J gave up 3 bases; unmatched junction bases: 11. Per germline, CDR1 SGHTA and CDR2 FQGNSA. The CDR3 DNA is TGTGCCAGCAGCTCTCTAACATCCAGGGGGCCCAATCAGCCCCAGCATTTT. It yields the protein CASSSLTSRGPNQPQHF.

This chain uses TRBV3-1 (or the pseudogene TRBV3-2) with TRBJ2-1; TRBD2 matches at 9 bases. Germline V gives CDR1 LGHDT, CDR2 YNNKEL (reference sequence). The CDR3 contains 16 residues. J lost 5 bases, V lost 1 base, and 6 bases had no gene match. The CDR3, as DNA: TGTGCCAGCAGCCAAGTCGGGGGACTAGCCGACAATGAGCAGTTCTTC. Translating it yields CASSQVGGLADNEQFF.

This clone has just one count. This sequence joins TRBV18 and TRBJ2-7; TRBD1 matches at 10 bases. V was clipped by 6 bases and J by 3 bases; unmatched bases: 8. The CDR3 is made up of 15 amino acids. The V gene's germline CDR1 is KGHSH and CDR2 LQKENI. Here the CDR3 DNA reads TGTGCCAGCTCCCGCGGACAGGGGGTGATCTACGAGCAGTACTTC. Its translation: CASSRGQGVIYEQYF.

The V call is TRBV6-1, the J call TRBJ1-3, with a tentative D call TRBD1 (5 bases). The germline gives CDR1 MNHNS, CDR2 SASEGT. This CDR3 comprises 14 residues. With 0 bases removed from V and 2 bases from J, the gap between germline ends came to 5 bases. The DNA for the CDR3 is TGTGCCAGCAGTGAAGCGACAGCTGGAAACACCATATATTTT. This codes for CASSEATAGNTIYF.

The rearrangement joins TRBV7-9 to TRBJ2-1; no clear D gene. Germline loops: CDR1 SEHNR, CDR2 FQNEAQ (reference sequence). The CDR3 has 14 amino acids. Deletions cut 1 base from V and 3 bases from J, with 7 bases between. In DNA, the CDR3 is TGTGCCAGCAGCTTAGACGCGGACTACAATGAGCAGTTCTTC. Amino acids: CASSLDADYNEQFF.

J is TRBJ2-7 and V is TRBV7-9; 9 positions match TRBD2. Germline V gene lookup returns CDR1 SEHNR and CDR2 FQNEAQ (reference sequence). This CDR3 contains 16 residues. With 5 bases clipped from V and 0 bases from J, the junction kept 8 bases outside the gene matches. Here the CDR3 DNA reads TGTGCCAGCAGCCTAACTAGCGGGCGTAGCTCCTACGAGCAGTACTTC. Translating gives CASSLTSGRSSYEQYF.

The V call is TRBV27, the J call TRBJ2-2; 7 bases align to TRBD2. The V and J ends lost 8 bases and 5 bases, in that order; junction bases with no gene match: 2. CDR3 length equals 12 residues. The V gene's germline CDR1 is MNHEY and CDR2 SMNVEV (reference sequence). The CDR3 loop is CASLGGTGELFF. The CDR3 DNA sequence: TGTGCCAGCCTGGGGGGGACCGGGGAGCTGTTTTTT.

The chain employs TRBV28 and TRBJ2-1, with TRBD1 matching 7 bases. The germline gives CDR1 MDHEN, CDR2 SYDVKM. Trimming cost V 6 bases and J 5 bases; bases outside gene matches: 13. The CDR3 extends over 16 amino acids. The CDR3 protein is CASRPGGGGPHNEQFF. DNA for the CDR3: TGTGCCAGCAGGCCAGGGGGTGGGGGTCCCCACAATGAGCAGTTCTTC. The variable domain in full, with the rest retrieved from reference TRBV28 and TRBJ2-1, is DVKVTQSSRYLVKRTGEKVFLECVQDMDHENMFWYRQDPGLGLRLIYFSYDVKMKEKGDIPEGYSVSREKKERFSLILESASTNQTSMYLCASRPGGGGPHNEQFFGPGTRLTVL.

The chain joins TRBV19 to TRBJ2-7; D might be TRBD2 (6 bases). The length of the CDR3 is 14 residues. The germline CDR1 and CDR2 sequences are LNHDA and SQIVND (reference sequence). The V end was cut by 5 bases, the J end by 3 bases, with 14 bases between. CDR3 sequence (DNA): TGTGCCAGTAGTTCAGTCCGGGACTTCTACGAGCAGTACTTC. Amino acid sequence: CASSSVRDFYEQYF.

V gene TRBV28 combines with J gene TRBJ1-3; D is unclear. Germline V CDR1 and CDR2: MDHEN, SYDVKM. The CDR3 spans 14 residues. Trimming stripped 5 bases from V and 9 bases from J, with 17 bases between. The CDR3 loop is CASSPRRLLGTIYF. CDR3 sequence (DNA): TGTGCCAGCAGTCCCCGGAGGTTGTTAGGCACCATATATTTT.

The chain employs TRBV10-3 and TRBJ2-3; TRBD2 agrees at 12 bases. CDR3 length: 14 amino acids. V shed 4 bases and J 8 bases; nucleotides not matched to a gene: 4. The germline V gene has CDR1 ENHRY and CDR2 SYGVKD. This CDR3 is CAISVELAGGTQYF. CDR3 sequence (DNA): TGTGCCATCAGTGTGGAACTAGCGGGAGGTACGCAGTATTTT.

The chain employs TRBV19 and TRBJ1-2; tentative D call: TRBD1 (5 bases). Trimming removed 1 base from V and 5 bases from J, with 8 bases in between. The CDR3 has 13 amino acids. From germline, CDR1 is LNHDA and CDR2 SQIVND (reference sequence). In DNA form, the CDR3 reads TGTGCCAGTAGTATAGGGGCAGGGTATGGCTACACCTTC. Translation: CASSIGAGYGYTF.

This clone was detected only once. V usage is TRBV4-2 and J usage is TRBJ2-3; 9 bases are a match to TRBD2. The ends lost 0 bases at V and 1 base at J; junction bases unmatched: 5. The CDR3 is made up of 17 amino acids. The germline gives CDR1 LGHNA, CDR2 YNFKEQ. CDR3 DNA: TGTGCCAGCAGCCAAGATCCGGTAGCGGGGGGCACAGATACGCAGTATTTT. Translating gives CASSQDPVAGGTDTQYF.

The chain couples TRBV7-8 to TRBJ1-2, with 7 bases lining up with TRBD1. The CDR3 runs to 16 residues. Germline trimming cut 4 bases from V and 2 bases from J; bases unmatched to any gene: 10. CDR1 SGHVS and CDR2 FQNEAQ come from the germline V gene. CDR3: CASSSLTGLTNYGYTF. In DNA form, the CDR3 reads TGTGCCAGCAGCTCCCTGACAGGGCTAACGAACTATGGCTACACCTTC.

The chain joins TRBV6-5 to TRBJ1-2, with D possibly matching TRBD1 (5 bases). Looked up from germline, CDR1 is MNHEY and CDR2 is SVGAGI. Deletions cut 2 bases from V and 7 bases from J, with 20 bases between. CDR3 size: 16 residues. CDR3 bases: TGTGCCAGCAGTTACGGCTGGGGGGGACTATGGGGTGGCTACACCTTC. Its translation: CASSYGWGGLWGGYTF.

This clone was seen a few times. V and J are TRBV3-1 (or the pseudogene TRBV3-2) and TRBJ1-6; 9 bases align to TRBD1. From germline, CDR1 is LGHDT and CDR2 YNNKEL (reference sequence). V lost 5 bases, J lost 5 bases, and 1 base stayed unmatched. The CDR3 covers 14 residues. The CDR3 region is CASSGDRDNSPLHF. In DNA form, the CDR3 reads TGTGCCAGCAGCGGGGACAGGGATAATTCACCCCTCCACTTT.

V and J are TRBV5-8 and TRBJ1-2, with TRBD1 matching 7 bases. The trim removed 4 bases at V and 8 bases at J, leaving 5 bases unmatched. CDR1 and CDR2 (germline): SGHTS, YDEGEE. The CDR3 is made up of 12 amino acids. The CDR3 region has the DNA TGTGCCAGCAGCATAAGGGGGCGCGGCTACACCTTC. Translation: CASSIRGRGYTF.

This sequence joins TRBV24-1 and TRBJ2-1; TRBD2 matches at 7 bases. Trimming removed 12 bases from V and 7 bases from J; junction bases left unmatched: 23. CDR1 and CDR2 (germline): KGHDR, SFDVKD. This CDR3 contains 17 residues. Here the CDR3 DNA reads TGTGCCCCCTCGACCCCTAGCGGAACCGGCCCGCTAAATGAGCAGTTCTTC. Its protein is CAPSTPSGTGPLNEQFF.

The chain has TRBV11-2 and TRBJ2-1; no clear D. CDR1 is SGHAT and CDR2 is FQNNGV in the germline V gene. The V end lost 5 bases, the J end lost 3 bases, and 17 bases lay between the germline ends. CDR3 length: 16 amino acids. The CDR3 reads CASSDPTWPLYNEQFF. CDR3 nucleotide sequence: TGTGCCAGCAGCGATCCGACTTGGCCCCTCTACAATGAGCAGTTCTTC.

This chain joins TRBV9 and TRBJ1-1; 9 nucleotides line up with TRBD1. V lost 3 bases to trimming and J lost 6 bases; unmatched junction nucleotides: 3. The CDR3 sequence is 13 residues long. CDR1 is SGDLS and CDR2 is YYNGEE in the germline V gene. The CDR3 bases are TGTGCCAGCAGCGCGAGACAGGGGGCTGAAGCTTTCTTT. It translates to CASSARQGAEAFF.